Given below is one T cell receptor beta chain in context. Its specificity is not known. This record comes from a study of T cell repertoires in cytomegalovirus infection. One entry per CDR3 protein, called by TCRdb with MiXCR from the reads. The sample gives 640,000 or so distinct CDR3 sequences, 30% to 40% of which show up once; about 20% is in the top ten. Looked up from germline, CDR1 is MNHNS and CDR2 is SASEGT. Trimming removed 6 bases from V and 7 bases from J, with 15 bases in between. CDR3 length: 13 amino acids. Sequencing used cultured PBMCs, obtained from culture after CMV antigen stimulation. The sequence came from a human donor in good health (CMV status not recorded). Some clones in this sample may be carry-over from other donors' samples. The genes are TRBV6-1 and TRBJ1-2, with a possible D match to TRBD1 (6 bases). The CDR3 DNA follows: TGTGCCAGCAGCCGCGACAGGACCTTTGGCTACACCTTC. This sequence encodes CASSRDRTFGYTF.